The 2 T cell receptor beta chains reported below all come from one sample, sequenced in a study of cytomegalovirus exposure and HLA in healthy donors. PCR used 60 Vbeta primers and 13 Jbeta primers. TCRdb's copy holds only in-frame clones and misses some; the assay was immunoSEQ multiplex PCR. This sample lists under 200,000 clones; its ten largest clones have about 6.8%. Material: PBMCs. These receptors were taken from a man aged 25-45 years in good health and CMV-seronegative.

The chain recombines TRBV4-3 with TRBJ2-7, with 11 bases aligning to TRBD2. Germline lookup yields CDR1 LGHNA and CDR2 YSLEER. V shed 4 bases, J shed 4 bases, and the junction held 12 bases outside the gene matches. The length of the CDR3 is 17 residues. The CDR3 bases are TGCGCCAGCAGCCGAGAGATCGGGACTAGCGGACTTTACGAGCAGTACTTC. Its protein product is CASSREIGTSGLYEQYF.

CDR3 amino acids: CASSIPGGEVWDTEAFF. The CDR3 bases are TGTGCCAGTAGTATCCCAGGGGGCGAGGTATGGGACACTGAAGCTTTCTTT. This chain uses TRBV19 with TRBJ1-1, with TRBD1 identical over 8 bases. Trimming cost V 3 bases and J 3 bases; bases outside gene matches: 12. From germline, CDR1 is LNHDA and CDR2 SQIVND (reference sequence). The CDR3 sequence is 17 residues long.